This TCR beta chain stems from a study of T cell clones after liver transplantation. Study-wide background: Post-transplant blood was tracked for graft-donor-reactive T cell clones identified in a pre-transplant mixed lymphocyte reaction. Draws occurred before transplant, before withdrawal, and after complete or failed withdrawal.

About this clone itself: The target antigen is unknown.

Germline V gene lookup returns CDR1 MDHEN and CDR2 SYDVKM. This CDR3 is built from 15 residues. Trimming cost V 5 bases and J 2 bases, with 12 bases left between them. Study-wide points: In two subjects, few donor cells limited the measurable donor-reactive repertoire. Rather than being deleted, graft donor-reactive T cells may have moved into the graft.

Generated by immunoSEQ multiplex PCR, the TCRdb table keeps only in-frame clones and is missing some. The sample lists around 70,000 clones; more than 85% were seen once. This receptor was obtained from a human patient who received a liver transplant. Some T cells may arise from the graft donor. The genes are TRBV28 and TRBJ2-2; D call uncertain. This sample comprised CD4+ T cells from blood, obtained around 27 months after liver transplant. CDR3 sequence: CASSPPGLNTGELFF. The CDR3, as DNA: TGTGCCAGCAGTCCCCCGGGTTTAAACACCGGGGAGCTGTTTTTT. Full variable domain (missing parts from reference TRBV28 and TRBJ2-2): DVKVTQSSRYLVKRTGEKVFLECVQDMDHENMFWYRQDPGLGLRLIYFSYDVKMKEKGDIPEGYSVSREKKERFSLILESASTNQTSMYLCASSPPGLNTGELFFGEGSRLTVL.